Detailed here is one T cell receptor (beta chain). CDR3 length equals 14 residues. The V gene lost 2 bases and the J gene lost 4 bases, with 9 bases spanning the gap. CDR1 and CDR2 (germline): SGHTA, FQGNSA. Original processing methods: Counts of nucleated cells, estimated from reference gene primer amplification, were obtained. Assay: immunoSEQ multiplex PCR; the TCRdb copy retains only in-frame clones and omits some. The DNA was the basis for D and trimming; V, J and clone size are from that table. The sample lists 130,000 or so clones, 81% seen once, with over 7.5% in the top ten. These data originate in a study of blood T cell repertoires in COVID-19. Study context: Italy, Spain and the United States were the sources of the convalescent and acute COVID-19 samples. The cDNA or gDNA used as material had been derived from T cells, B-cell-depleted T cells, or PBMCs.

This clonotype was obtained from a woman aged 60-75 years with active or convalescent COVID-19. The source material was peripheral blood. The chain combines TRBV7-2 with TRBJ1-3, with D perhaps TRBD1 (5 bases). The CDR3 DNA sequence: TGTGCCAGCAGCTTACAGGGCTGGGGAAACACCATATATTTT. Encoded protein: CASSLQGWGNTIYF.